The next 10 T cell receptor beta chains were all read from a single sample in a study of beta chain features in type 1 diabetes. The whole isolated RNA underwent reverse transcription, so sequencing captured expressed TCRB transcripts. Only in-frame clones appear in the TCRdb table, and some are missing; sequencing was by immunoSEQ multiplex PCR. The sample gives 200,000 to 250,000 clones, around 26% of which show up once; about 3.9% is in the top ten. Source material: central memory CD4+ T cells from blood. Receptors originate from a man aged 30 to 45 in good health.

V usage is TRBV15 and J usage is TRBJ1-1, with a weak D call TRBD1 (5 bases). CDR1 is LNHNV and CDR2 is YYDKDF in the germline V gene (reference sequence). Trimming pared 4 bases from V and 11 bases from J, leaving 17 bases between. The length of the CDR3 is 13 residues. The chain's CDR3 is CATSTGTGTRAFF. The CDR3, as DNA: TGTGCCACCAGCACTGGCACCGGGACTAGGGCTTTCTTT.

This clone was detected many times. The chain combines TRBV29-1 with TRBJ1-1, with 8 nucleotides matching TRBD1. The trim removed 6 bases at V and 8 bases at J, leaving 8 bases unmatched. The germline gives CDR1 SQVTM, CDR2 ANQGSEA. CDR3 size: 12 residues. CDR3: CSVRPGQEEAFF. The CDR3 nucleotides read TGCAGCGTGAGGCCGGGACAGGAGGAAGCTTTCTTT. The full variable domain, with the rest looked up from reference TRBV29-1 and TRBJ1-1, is SAVISQKPSRDICQRGTSLTIQCQVDSQVTMMFWYRQQPGQSLTLIATANQGSEATYESGFVIDKFPISRPNLTFSTLTVSNMSPEDSSIYLCSVRPGQEEAFFGQGTRLTVV.

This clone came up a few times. Here the CDR3 reads CASSLEGAADTQYF. Written as DNA, the CDR3 is TGTGCCAGCAGTTTGGAGGGGGCGGCAGATACGCAGTATTTT. The chain combines TRBV27 with TRBJ2-3, with a tentative D call TRBD1 (7 bases). Germline V gives CDR1 MNHEY, CDR2 SMNVEV (reference sequence). V shed 3 bases and J shed 4 bases, with 11 bases lying between them. The CDR3 length is 14 residues.

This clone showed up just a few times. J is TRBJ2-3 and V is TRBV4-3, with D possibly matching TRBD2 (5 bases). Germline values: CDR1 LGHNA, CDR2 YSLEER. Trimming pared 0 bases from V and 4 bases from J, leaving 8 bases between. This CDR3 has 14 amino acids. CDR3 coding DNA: TGCGCCAGCAGCCAAGATACGGGGTCAGATACGCAGTATTTT. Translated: CASSQDTGSDTQYF.

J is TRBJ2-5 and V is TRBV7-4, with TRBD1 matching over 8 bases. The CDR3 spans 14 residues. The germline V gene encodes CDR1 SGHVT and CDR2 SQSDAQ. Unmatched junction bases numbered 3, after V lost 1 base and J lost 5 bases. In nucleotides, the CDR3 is TGTGCCAGCAGCTTAGGCAGGGGGCGCGAGACCCAGTACTTC. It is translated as CASSLGRGRETQYF.

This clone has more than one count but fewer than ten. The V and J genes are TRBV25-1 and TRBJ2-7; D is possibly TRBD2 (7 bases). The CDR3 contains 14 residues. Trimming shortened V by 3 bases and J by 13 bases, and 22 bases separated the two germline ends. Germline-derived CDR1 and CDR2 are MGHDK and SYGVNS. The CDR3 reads CASSDIGAAGGTYF. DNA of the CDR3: TGTGCCAGCAGTGACATCGGAGCGGCCGGGGGGACATACTTC.

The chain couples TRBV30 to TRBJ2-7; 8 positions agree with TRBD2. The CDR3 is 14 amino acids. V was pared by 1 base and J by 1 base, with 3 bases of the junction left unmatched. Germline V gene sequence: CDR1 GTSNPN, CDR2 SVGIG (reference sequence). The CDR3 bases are TGTGCCTGGAGTGCCGGACTAGCTTCCTACGAGCAGTACTTC. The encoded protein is CAWSAGLASYEQYF.

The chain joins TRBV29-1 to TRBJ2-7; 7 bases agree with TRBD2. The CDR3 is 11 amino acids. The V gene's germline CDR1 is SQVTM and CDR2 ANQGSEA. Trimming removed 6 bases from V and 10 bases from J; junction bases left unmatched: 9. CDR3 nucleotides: TGCAGCGTGGCGGGGGAGGCCCTCCAGTACTTC. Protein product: CSVAGEALQYF.

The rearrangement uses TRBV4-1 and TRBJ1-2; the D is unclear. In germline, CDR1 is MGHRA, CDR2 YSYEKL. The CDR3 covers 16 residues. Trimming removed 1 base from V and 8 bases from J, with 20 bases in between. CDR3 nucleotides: TGCGCCAGCAGCCAAGCGGGGAAGGCGGGTACTTTCGGCTACACCTTC. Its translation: CASSQAGKAGTFGYTF.

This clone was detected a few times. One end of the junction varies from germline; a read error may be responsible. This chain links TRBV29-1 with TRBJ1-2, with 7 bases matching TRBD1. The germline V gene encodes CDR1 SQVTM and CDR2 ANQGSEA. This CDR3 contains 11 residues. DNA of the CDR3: TGCAGCGTCAGGAGTGGGACAGCCGTAGAGTTC. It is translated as CSVRSGTAVEF.